This passage covers 3 T cell receptor beta chains from one sample sequenced in a study of identical twins. TCRdb itself ran the 5' RACE reads through MiXCR, one entry per CDR3 protein. The sample contains some 1,700,000 distinct CDR3 sequences, about 32% of which appear only once. Material for sequencing was cord blood. These receptors originate from a newborn girl in good health.

The chain links TRBV15 to TRBJ2-1, with D hard to call. The closer fit of TRBJ2-7 to the DNA end suggests the J call may be wrong. The CDR3 has 17 amino acids. Germline CDR1 is LNHNV and CDR2 is YYDKDF (reference sequence). The CDR3 loop reads CATSRDRGSSSYNEQYF. CDR3 bases: TGTGCCACCAGCAGAGATCGAGGATCGAGCTCCTACAATGAGCAGTACTTC.

The rearrangement uses TRBV9 and TRBJ2-1; tentative D call: TRBD1 (6 bases). The CDR3 spans 14 residues. The ends were cut back, 4 bases at V and 5 bases at J, with 13 bases in the middle. Looked up from germline, CDR1 is SGDLS and CDR2 is YYNGEE. CDR3 in DNA: TGTGCCAGCAGCCCGACAGGTGGGGACAATGAGCAGTTCTTC. As protein: CASSPTGGDNEQFF.

The V call is TRBV19, the J call TRBJ2-3; 13 nucleotides line up with TRBD2. This CDR3 comprises 15 residues. The V gene's germline CDR1 is LNHDA and CDR2 SQIVND (reference sequence). V shed 7 bases, J shed 6 bases, and the junction held 7 bases outside the gene matches. CDR3 residues: CASTRTSGSFDTQYF. Here the CDR3 DNA reads TGTGCCAGTACCCGGACTAGCGGGAGTTTCGATACGCAGTATTTT.